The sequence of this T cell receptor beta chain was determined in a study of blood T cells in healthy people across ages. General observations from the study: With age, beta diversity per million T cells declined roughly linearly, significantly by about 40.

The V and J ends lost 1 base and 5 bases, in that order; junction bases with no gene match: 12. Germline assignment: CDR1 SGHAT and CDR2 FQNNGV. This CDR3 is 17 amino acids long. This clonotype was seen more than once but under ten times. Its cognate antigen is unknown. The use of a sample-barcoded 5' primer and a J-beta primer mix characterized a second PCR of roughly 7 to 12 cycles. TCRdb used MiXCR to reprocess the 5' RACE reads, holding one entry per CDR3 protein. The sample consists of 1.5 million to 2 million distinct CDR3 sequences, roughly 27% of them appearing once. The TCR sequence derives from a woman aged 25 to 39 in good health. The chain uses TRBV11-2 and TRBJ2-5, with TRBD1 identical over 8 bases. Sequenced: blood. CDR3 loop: CASSLALDRGGDETQYF. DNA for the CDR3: TGTGCCAGCAGCTTAGCCCTCGACAGGGGTGGGGATGAGACCCAGTACTTC. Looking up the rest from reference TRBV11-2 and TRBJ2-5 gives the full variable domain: EAGVAQSPRYKIIEKRQSVAFWCNPISGHATLYWYQQILGQGPKLLIQFQNNGVVDDSQLPKDRFSAERLKGVDSTLKIQPAKLEDSAVYLCASSLALDRGGDETQYFGPGTRLLVL.